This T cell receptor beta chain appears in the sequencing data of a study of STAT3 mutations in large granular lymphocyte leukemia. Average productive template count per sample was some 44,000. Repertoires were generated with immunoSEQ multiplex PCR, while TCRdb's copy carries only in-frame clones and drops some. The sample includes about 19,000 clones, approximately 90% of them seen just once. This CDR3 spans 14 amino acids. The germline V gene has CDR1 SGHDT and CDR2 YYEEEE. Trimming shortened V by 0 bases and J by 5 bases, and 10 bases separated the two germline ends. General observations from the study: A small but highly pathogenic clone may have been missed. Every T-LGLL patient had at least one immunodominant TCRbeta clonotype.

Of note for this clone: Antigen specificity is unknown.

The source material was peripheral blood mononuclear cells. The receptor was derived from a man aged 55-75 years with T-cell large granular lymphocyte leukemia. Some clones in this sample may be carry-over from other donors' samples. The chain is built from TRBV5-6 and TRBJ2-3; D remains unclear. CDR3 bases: TGTGCCAGCAGCTTGGCCAAGGCCGGAGATACGCAGTATTTT. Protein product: CASSLAKAGDTQYF. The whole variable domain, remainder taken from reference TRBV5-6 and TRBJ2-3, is DAGVTQSPTHLIKTRGQQVTLRCSPKSGHDTVSWYQQALGQGPQFIFQYYEEEERQRGNFPDRFSGHQFPNYSSELNVNALLLGDSALYLCASSLAKAGDTQYFGPGTRLTVL.